This T cell receptor (beta chain) was documented in a study of Ad26.COV2.S vaccination and SARS-CoV-2 variants (dated by TCRdb to the early 2020s). With respect to the entire study: Donors in the vaccine arm were drawn from COV1001, a multicentre, randomized, double-blind, placebo-controlled phase I-IIa trial testing Ad26.COV2.S in healthy adults. A total of around 32 samples were included in the TCR-sequenced set, comprising about 20 Ad26.COV2.S vaccine recipients, 5 placebo recipients and 8 SARS-CoV-2 convalescent individuals. Investigators remained blinded to trial group allocation during experiments and outcome assessment. TCRbeta repertoire sequencing served as the tool for gauging how specific and how broad the SARS-CoV-2-reactive T cell receptors were following Ad26.COV2.S vaccination. Dosing of Ad26.COV2.S was intramuscular, at either 5x10^10 or 1x10^11 viral particles, delivered as one shot or as two shots spaced 56 days apart. Trial participants were randomized into five groups of five, in which low-dose or high-dose Ad26.COV2.S was given once or twice, or placebo was given on both occasions. General findings and caveats noted by the study authors: The authors noted that the TCR breadth and depth analyses may have underestimated total T cell responses. Comparable non-spike TCR breadth was observed between vaccine and placebo recipients, consistent with only spike being contained in the vaccine. Compared with placebo recipients, Ad26.COV2.S recipients showed higher spike-specific TCR breadth (P = 0.0014). The study was not powered to compare responses between vaccine doses or regimens. After vaccination, spike-specific CD8+ and CD4+ T cell responses were reported to show substantial breadth.

Concerning this clone: Its target antigen remains unknown. Base qualities are not recorded, but no much larger clone differs from it by a single base.

TCRbeta CDR3 regions were sequenced with the immunoSEQ Assay. After extraction, genomic DNA underwent amplification by bias-controlled multiplex PCR, followed by high-throughput sequencing. As for the authors' bioinformatics: To quantify the absolute abundance of every unique TCRbeta CDR3 region, sequences were collapsed and filtered. T cell fraction was estimated by normalizing TCRbeta template counts to usable DNA, with usable DNA measured through amplification of reference genes found in all nucleated cells. Repertoire TCRs were annotated as SARS-CoV-2-specific when V gene, CDR3 amino acid sequence and J gene were exactly matched to a known reactive TCR set. The reference SARS-CoV-2 TCR set was obtained from MIRA and was filtered for enrichment in COVID-19-positive ImmuneCODE repertoires, whereby public or cross-reactive TCRs were removed. Drawing on the MIRA antigens, annotated TCRs were analysed further at the level of specific ORF or position within ORF. Breadth was defined as annotated unique rearrangements over total unique productive rearrangements; depth was the summed frequency of those rearrangements. Group comparisons of TCR breadth used two-sided Wilcoxon rank-sum tests. The source is immuneACCESS, and TCRdb retained only in-frame sequences with V and J called. Part of the clones is not carried over; for the studies checked, unresolved V genes explain less than half of this, and the remainder is unexplained. Clone size and the V and J calls come from that table; the DNA yielded D and trimming. A total of about 480,000 clones appear in this sample, approximately 90% of them only once. 10% to 15% of the sample goes to the ten largest clones.

Reading the label with the study, this specimen's treatment or condition is: about 20 received Ad26.COV2.S at low or high dose, single or two shots; about five received placebo; per-sample allocation not given. For vaccine and placebo recipients, the sequenced repertoires came from samples collected on day 63 after the first injection. Cohort 1b enrolled about two dozen adults aged 18-55 years at a single site in Boston, USA, between 29 July and 7 August 2020. Ad26.COV2.S was a replication-incompetent adenovirus type 26 vector that expressed a prefusion-stabilized SARS-CoV-2 spike protein derived from the original Wuhan strain. CDR1 MNHEY and CDR2 SVGAGI were looked up in the germline V gene. The V and J ends are trimmed by 7 bases and 0 bases, leaving 13 bases between them. The CDR3 contains 14 residues, cysteine and phenylalanine counted. Left in the record is the CDR3 DNA by itself, 42 bases read in frame from the first base.

The sequence was collected from a person between 18 and 60 years old who received the Ad26.COV2.S COVID-19 vaccine or a placebo. The sequencing here drew on peripheral blood, taken in a trial of Ad26.COV2.S vaccine versus placebo. The chain is assembled from TRBV6-5 and TRBJ2-7; a tentative D match to TRBD1 spans 6 bases. The CDR3 amino acid sequence is: CASIADRPSYEQYF. The DNA is as follows: TGTGCCAGCATCGCCGACAGGCCCTCCTACGAGCAGTACTTC.